This section outlines one T cell receptor (beta chain) sequence together with its context. Its cognate antigen has yet to be identified. No base qualities exist here, and no much larger clone lies one base off it. The sample comes from a study of beta chain features in type 1 diabetes (dated by TCRdb to 2016 to 2019). Regarding the study in general: Patients and healthy donors did not differ in mean age, gender distribution, total cell number or subset yield. A total of about 110 million sorted cells were examined across all samples, and the number of cells per subset was strongly correlated with RNA yield. The study compared the TCRB repertoires of sorted circulating CD4+ T cell subsets in recently diagnosed type 1 diabetes patients with those in matched healthy donors. Naive and central memory subsets were obtained from all 30 or so donors, but regulatory and stem cell-like memory subsets were isolated from only 8 patients and about eight healthy donors. Overall study outcomes, separate from this receptor: Shorter templates might be favored by PCR, yet because patient and control samples were amplified and corrected together, any such skew would affect both groups equally. A moderate but significant shortening of TCRB CDR3 length was observed in type 1 diabetes patients in all four CD4+ subsets. Naive, central memory and regulatory TCRB repertoires appeared to be more similar among patients than among healthy donors. Because cDNA was sequenced instead of genomic DNA, activated cells with high expression could be over-represented, although the groups did not differ in activation or CD3 levels. Because the HLA sub-analyses included only small numbers of individuals, any influence of HLA type on TCRB rearrangement was left unresolved. At VDJ recombination sites, type 1 diabetes patients had fewer insertions and more deleted nucleotides, which implies abnormalities in thymic rearrangement.

The CDR3 numbers 17 residues from cysteine through phenylalanine. The entry retains the CDR3 DNA only, 51 bases that are in frame from base 1. V is reduced by 5 bases and J by 1 base, leaving a spacing of 18 bases between them. CDR1 and CDR2 (SEHNR, FQNEAQ) derive from the germline V gene (reference sequence). From each donor, a single peripheral blood sample of roughly 0.11 L on average was drawn into heparinised tubes. A BD FACSAria II was used to sort naive, central memory, regulatory and stem cell-like memory CD4+ T cells with a panel that included CD45RO, CCR7, CD25, CD127, CD95 and CD27. Purity was above 98% for every sorted population. Right away, PBMCs were isolated by Lymphoprep density gradient centrifugation and were stained directly, with no culture step. So that batch effects would be minimized, each experiment stained and sorted samples in pairs, pairing one healthy donor with one patient.

The entire amount of isolated RNA was reverse transcribed using the High Capacity cDNA Reverse Transcription Kit, so the sequenced TCRB transcripts were expressed ones. Deep immunoSEQ sequencing was performed on naive, central memory and regulatory T cell samples, with an average of about 3.57 million total reads per sample. After sorted cells were lysed in RLT buffer, RNA was extracted with DNase-treated RNeasy Micro or Mini kits, with the choice depending on cell number. To prevent cross-contamination, each cell subset was processed individually, whereas patient and healthy donor samples were processed jointly. The immunoSEQ multiplex PCR was used to amplify TCRB sequences from cDNA, yielding 87-bp fragments that span the CDR3 region. The amplicons were sequenced using the Illumina HiSeq platform. As for how the authors treated the data: Synthetic template baselines were used to correct PCR bias computationally, reads within Hamming distance 2 were collapsed together, and singletons that could not be merged were discarded. Reads were aligned to IMGT to assign V, D and J genes, CDR3 length, and insertions or deletions at six rearrangement sites. Within each subset, clonotype counts were normalized to sorted cell number, and only after that were true diversity and Gini coefficients computed with the tcR R package. Repertoire sharing was quantified using the overlap coefficient calculated on TCRB nucleotide sequences. Out-of-frame TCRB sequences from naive cells were analyzed to stand in for the pre-selection repertoire. Entries here come from immuneACCESS through TCRdb and include only in-frame sequences with V and J called. Some clones fail to appear in such tables; in the studies checked, an unresolved V gene covers under half of the shortfall, and the cause of the remainder is unknown. The DNA gave D and trimming, while V, J and clone size come from that table. This sample has hundreds of thousands of clones in its table, and 17% of those were observed once. The top ten clones comprise 0.023% of the sample.

The V and J genes are TRBV7-9 and TRBJ1-3; tentative D gene TRBD1, with 5 bases matching. The receptor comes from a woman aged 18-29 years in good health. The sample consisted of naive CD4+ T cells from blood. According to the study, the label for this sample's cell subset or site signals: true naive CD4+ T cells. The nucleotide sequence is given as TGTGCCAGCAGCCCACCTGGGACCTTCACTTCTGGAAACACCATATATTTT. It codes for CASSPPGTFTSGNTIYF.